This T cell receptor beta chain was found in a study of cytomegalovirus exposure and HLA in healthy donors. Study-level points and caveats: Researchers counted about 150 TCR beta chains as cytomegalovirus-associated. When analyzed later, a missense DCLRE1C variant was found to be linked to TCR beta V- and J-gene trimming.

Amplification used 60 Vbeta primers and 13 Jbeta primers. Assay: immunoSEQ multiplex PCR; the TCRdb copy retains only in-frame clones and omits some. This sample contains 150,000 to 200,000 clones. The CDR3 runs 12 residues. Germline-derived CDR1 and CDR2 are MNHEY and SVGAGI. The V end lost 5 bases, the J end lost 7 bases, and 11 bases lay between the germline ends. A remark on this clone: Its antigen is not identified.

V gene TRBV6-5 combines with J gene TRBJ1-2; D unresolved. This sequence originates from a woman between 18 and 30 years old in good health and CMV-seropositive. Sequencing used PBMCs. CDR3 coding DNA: TGTGCCAGCAGTGGAGAGGTGGGTGGCTACACCTTC. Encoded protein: CASSGEVGGYTF.